Here is one T cell receptor (beta chain) with its context. The target antigen is unknown. The record originates from a study of Graves' ophthalmopathy and Graves' hyperthyroidism. Beta-chain TCR CDR3 regions were amplified from RNA transcripts. Following a first-round RT-PCR that used HTBI primers, a second-round multiplex PCR was carried out. TCRdb used MiXCR to reprocess the multiplex PCR reads, holding one entry per CDR3 protein. Of under 200,000 distinct CDR3 sequences in the sample, approximately 40% were seen once. Study-level results: Using 13 signatures, a model distinguished ophthalmopathy from stable hyperthyroidism, reaching roughly 90% sensitivity and 81.08% specificity.

Orbital computed tomography, together with clinical symptoms, serum thyroxine, TRAb and thyroid ultrasound, was used for diagnosis. The starting material, 10 ml of fresh peripheral blood, provided the PBMCs. Trimming took 5 bases from V and 8 from J; bases not matched to a gene: 12. In germline, CDR1 is DFQATT, CDR2 SNEGSKA (reference sequence). The CDR3 length is 15 residues. Sequencing used peripheral blood. This clonotype was sampled from a woman in her thirties or forties with Graves' ophthalmopathy. This rearrangement joins TRBV20-1 to TRBJ1-6; 7 bases are a match to TRBD1. CDR3 sequence (DNA): TGCAGTGCTGTACCGGCTGGACAGGATGATTCACCCCTCCACTTT. Translated: CSAVPAGQDDSPLHF.